The present entry profiles one T cell receptor beta chain with its context. Its specificity is unknown. This specimen comes from a study of OX40 agonist ivuxolimab in advanced cancers. Study-level information: Partial responses were seen in three patients, one with hepatocellular carcinoma and two with cutaneous melanoma. Study-level points and caveats: The 0.1-3.0 mg/kg partial responders had among the lowest clonal expansion.

TCRdb keeps only in-frame clones here, not all; method: immunoSEQ multiplex PCR. The sample consists of tens of thousands of clones, about 88% of them appearing once. The CDR3 contains 13 residues. Per germline, CDR1 ENHRY and CDR2 SYGVKD. With 11 bases removed from V and 0 bases from J, the gap between germline ends came to 11 bases. The sample in question was CD4+ or CD8+ T cells sorted from blood, obtained in a trial of the OX40 agonist ivuxolimab. V gene TRBV10-3 combines with J gene TRBJ2-1, with no clear D. The sequence came from an adult with an advanced solid tumor such as melanoma, head and neck, liver or kidney cancer. CDR3 loop: CALGTSSYNEQFF. DNA for the CDR3: TGTGCCCTAGGAACAAGCTCCTACAATGAGCAGTTCTTC.